These T cell receptor beta chains were read from a single sample in a study of cytomegalovirus exposure and HLA in healthy donors. The assay was immunoSEQ multiplex PCR, and TCRdb's table has in-frame clones only and misses some. The table has some 100,000 clones, about two thirds seen once. The specimen sequenced was PBMCs. Receptor source: a woman aged 45-65 years in good health and CMV-seropositive. Each CDR3 is given with its conserved first and last residue. D genes are given only for firm matches. Clone size appears in some rows only: once, few, many, or a class for an expanded clone.

size	V	D	J	CDR3	DNA
-	TRBV18	-	TRBJ2-7	CASSPSSSAQGPYEQYF	TGTGCCAGCTCACCCTCCTCATCAGCACAGGGCCCATACGAGCAGTACTTC
-	TRBV12-2	-	TRBJ2-3	CASRTGTSLSTQYF	TGTGCAAGTCGCACCGGGACTAGCCTGAGTACGCAGTATTTT
-	TRBV10-3	TRBD1	TRBJ2-6	CAIRRTGSGANVLTF	TGTGCCATCCGCAGGACAGGGTCTGGGGCCAACGTCCTGACTTTC
-	TRBV7-2	-	TRBJ1-1	CASRHGGGVGAFF	TGTGCCAGCAGACACGGGGGAGGGGTAGGCGCTTTCTTT
few	TRBV9	-	TRBJ2-5	CASSVNRDGTQYF	TGTGCCAGCAGCGTTAACAGGGACGGGACCCAGTACTTC
-	TRBV6-5	-	TRBJ2-7	CASTIPGLPEDEQYF	TGTGCCAGCACGATACCGGGACTCCCCGAGGACGAGCAGTACTTC
-	TRBV2	-	TRBJ1-5	CASLAGYNQPQHF	TGTGCCAGCTTGGCGGGATACAATCAGCCCCAGCATTTT
once	TRBV11-2	-	TRBJ2-6	CASSSTGANVLTF	TGTGCCAGCAGCTCAACTGGGGCCAACGTCCTGACTTTC
-	TRBV19	TRBD1	TRBJ2-5	CASSIRGQVQETQYF	TGTGCCAGTAGTATAAGGGGACAGGTGCAAGAGACCCAGTACTTC
few	TRBV10-3	-	TRBJ2-5	CAISSQGFGETQYF	TGTGCCATCAGTAGCCAGGGCTTTGGGGAGACCCAGTACTTC
-	TRBV7-6	TRBD1	TRBJ1-2	CASSLAPARTGGGYTF	TGTGCCAGCAGCTTAGCCCCAGCGAGGACAGGAGGAGGCTACACCTTC
-	TRBV14	-	TRBJ2-7	CASSQVTTYEQYF	TGTGCCAGCAGCCAAGTTACAACCTACGAGCAGTACTTC
-	TRBV19	-	TRBJ2-1	CASSIDGGREFYNEQFF	TGTGCCAGTAGTATAGATGGGGGCAGGGAATTCTACAATGAGCAGTTCTTC
-	TRBV25-1	-	TRBJ2-7	CASSVPGHSDEQYF	TGTGCCAGCAGTGTGCCGGGTCATTCAGACGAGCAGTACTTC
-	TRBV14	-	TRBJ2-2	CASSQGQQGTGELFF	TGTGCCAGCAGCCAAGGACAGCAGGGGACCGGGGAGCTGTTTTTT
-	TRBV19	TRBD1	TRBJ1-4	CASRRGTGYEKLFF	TGTGCCAGTAGACGGGGGACAGGCTATGAAAAACTGTTTTTT
-	TRBV19	TRBD2	TRBJ2-3	CASSMGAGAGTSGRGNTQYF	TGTGCCAGTAGTATGGGAGCAGGAGCCGGGACTAGCGGGAGAGGAAATACGCAGTATTTT
-	TRBV9	TRBD1	TRBJ1-1	CASSARTGRTEAFF	TGTGCCAGCAGCGCTAGGACAGGGCGTACTGAAGCTTTCTTT
few	TRBV28	TRBD2	TRBJ2-1	CASRLGGSSYNEQFF	TGTGCCAGCAGGCTGGGAGGGAGCTCCTACAATGAGCAGTTCTTC
-	TRBV29-1	TRBD2	TRBJ2-3	CSVEGRGAGGIDTQYF	TGCAGCGTTGAAGGGAGAGGAGCGGGAGGAATAGATACGCAGTATTTT
once	TRBV28	-	TRBJ1-5	CANRAGPNQPQHF	TGTGCTAACAGAGCTGGGCCCAATCAGCCCCAGCATTTT
-	TRBV27	-	TRBJ1-6	CASRQGAVSYNSPLHF	TGTGCCAGCAGACAGGGTGCCGTGTCCTATAATTCACCCCTCCACTTT
-	TRBV14	TRBD2	TRBJ2-7	CASSPRLARYEQYF	TGTGCCAGCAGCCCCCGACTAGCGCGGTACGAGCAGTACTTC
-	TRBV28	TRBD2	TRBJ2-1	CASSPWGSSGGDHNEQFF	TGTGCCAGCAGCCCCTGGGGATCAAGCGGGGGAGATCACAATGAGCAGTTCTTC
-	TRBV9	TRBD2	TRBJ2-3	CASSVGVLLAVGDTQYF	TGTGCCAGCAGCGTAGGAGTGTTGCTAGCGGTTGGAGATACGCAGTATTTT
-	TRBV11-2	-	TRBJ2-2	CASREGELFF	TGTGCCAGCCGGGAGGGGGAGCTGTTTTTT
few	TRBV6-4	-	TRBJ1-5	CASSDTAGRGQPQHF	TGTGCCAGCAGTGACACCGCAGGAAGGGGTCAGCCCCAGCATTTT
-	TRBV7-8	-	TRBJ2-5	CASNFWTGETQYF	TGTGCCAGCAACTTTTGGACTGGAGAGACCCAGTACTTC
-	TRBV7-9	TRBD2	TRBJ2-1	CASSLSSGRGEQFF	TGTGCCAGCAGCTTATCTAGCGGGAGGGGTGAGCAGTTCTTC
-	TRBV28	TRBD2	TRBJ2-1	CASSSTSGRERGEQFF	TGTGCCAGCAGTTCGACTAGCGGGAGGGAACGGGGTGAGCAGTTCTTC
-	TRBV29-1	-	TRBJ2-1	CSVEDPTKNEQFF	TGCAGCGTTGAAGACCCCACTAAGAATGAGCAGTTCTTC
-	TRBV11-2	-	TRBJ1-1	CASSPTRESEAFF	TGTGCCAGCAGCCCAACGCGTGAGTCTGAAGCTTTCTTT
-	TRBV9	-	TRBJ1-1	CASSTWGDTEAFF	TGTGCCAGCAGCACTTGGGGGGACACTGAAGCTTTCTTT
-	TRBV15	-	TRBJ2-6	CATSRVGVGANVLTF	TGTGCCACCAGCAGAGTAGGGGTTGGGGCCAACGTCCTGACTTTC
-	TRBV7-9	-	TRBJ1-1	CASSSSNTEAFF	TGTGCCAGCAGCTCATCAAACACTGAAGCTTTCTTT
-	TRBV29-1	-	TRBJ2-1	CSGGGTYNEQFF	TGCAGCGGGGGGGGCACCTACAATGAGCAGTTCTTC
-	TRBV2	-	TRBJ1-1	CASSEDTPGTEAFF	TGTGCCAGCAGTGAAGACACACCAGGAACTGAAGCTTTCTTT
-	TRBV9	TRBD2	TRBJ2-6	CASSVGLAGSSGANVLTF	TGTGCCAGCAGCGTAGGGCTAGCGGGATCCTCTGGGGCCAACGTCCTGACTTTC
-	TRBV28	-	TRBJ1-6	CASIDPTRYSPLHF	TGTGCCAGCATTGATCCAACCCGGTACTCACCCCTCCACTTT
-	TRBV11-2	-	TRBJ1-5	CASSLGQNQPQHF	TGTGCCAGCAGCTTAGGACAGAATCAGCCCCAGCATTTT
-	TRBV27	TRBD1	TRBJ2-3	CASSSYRGPSTDTQYF	TGTGCCAGCAGTTCGTACAGGGGGCCTAGCACAGATACGCAGTATTTT
-	TRBV9	TRBD1	TRBJ2-1	CASSVGQGGYNEQFF	TGTGCCAGCAGCGTTGGACAGGGAGGTTACAATGAGCAGTTCTTC
-	TRBV25-1	-	TRBJ1-1	CASSSFGTEAFF	TGTGCCAGCAGTTCTTTCGGCACTGAAGCTTTCTTT
few	TRBV19	-	TRBJ2-5	CASSLGAFRGETQYF	TGTGCCAGTAGTTTGGGTGCTTTTAGGGGGGAGACCCAGTACTTC
-	TRBV27	TRBD1	TRBJ1-6	CASSLWRGRDNSPLHF	TGTGCCAGCAGTTTATGGAGGGGGCGAGATAATTCACCCCTCCACTTT
-	TRBV19	-	TRBJ1-1	CASSPFAAGPEAFF	TGTGCCAGTAGTCCGTTTGCGGCGGGCCCTGAAGCTTTCTTT
-	TRBV6-5	-	TRBJ2-3	CASGRGNTDTQYF	TGTGCCAGCGGGCGGGGAAATACAGATACGCAGTATTTT
-	TRBV6-6	-	TRBJ1-2	CASSQKTVSNYGYTF	TGTGCCAGCAGTCAAAAGACAGTCTCTAACTATGGCTACACCTTC
-	TRBV2	TRBD2	TRBJ2-5	CASTLAGGLYQETQYF	TGTGCCAGCACACTAGCGGGAGGGTTGTACCAAGAGACCCAGTACTTC
-	TRBV4-2	-	TRBJ1-2	CASSQSTGRSYTF	TGTGCCAGCAGCCAATCCACAGGGCGTAGCTACACCTTC
-	TRBV10-3	TRBD2	TRBJ2-7	CAIRGTSGPYEQYF	TGTGCCATCAGGGGGACTAGCGGACCATACGAGCAGTACTTC
-	TRBV2	-	TRBJ1-4	CASSHQTDNEKLFF	TGTGCCAGCAGTCACCAGACAGACAATGAAAAACTGTTTTTT
-	TRBV7-2	TRBD1	TRBJ1-1	CASSRTGNTEAFF	TGTGCCAGCAGCCGGACAGGCAACACTGAAGCTTTCTTT